This TCR beta chain was observed in a study of T cell responses to AZD1222 COVID-19 vaccine. As regards this clone: Its antigen is not known.

Study results and caveats: Females made up more of the donors, who were largely white British, and clonal diversity may have come out too low. Elevations in Spike-specific TCR breadth and depth followed administration of two AZD1222 doses.

The repertoire was sequenced with immunoSEQ multiplex PCR; TCRdb's copy has only in-frame clones and lacks some. The table records some 130,000 clones, 70% to 90% of them present only once. There are 15 residues in the CDR3. CDR1 MDHEN and CDR2 SYDVKM come from the germline V gene. J lost 2 bases, V lost 7 bases, and 9 bases had no gene match. Sequenced here: peripheral blood, sampled on day 0 of AZD1222 vaccination. This sequence joins TRBV28 and TRBJ2-7; 9 bases agree with TRBD1. The receptor was isolated from an adult in good health. The CDR3 sequence: CASINRDRVPYEQYF. In DNA, the CDR3 is TGTGCCAGCATTAACCGGGACAGGGTCCCCTACGAGCAGTACTTC.